One sample yielded the 26 T cell receptor beta chains listed below, sequenced in a study of blood T cells in healthy people across ages. Alongside a J-beta primer mix, a sample-barcoded 5' primer served in a second PCR lasting 7 to 11 cycles. TCRdb recomputed calls from the 5' RACE reads with MiXCR, one row per CDR3 protein. The repertoire holds 760,000 or so distinct CDR3 sequences, with just under 25% as singletons. This sample was also put to use in a study of T cells of mothers and their children.

Material for sequencing was blood. The receptor source for this set is a boy younger than 18 in good health.

The gene calls are TRBV6-1 and TRBJ2-3; D is perhaps TRBD2 (5 bases). Deletions cut 1 base from V and 2 bases from J, with 10 bases between. This CDR3 has 15 residues. Germline-derived CDR1 and CDR2 are MNHNS and SASEGT. The CDR3 here is CASSEEVAITDTQYF. DNA for the CDR3: TGTGCCAGCAGTGAAGAGGTAGCGATCACAGATACGCAGTATTTT.

The V and J genes are TRBV7-8 and TRBJ2-7, with TRBD1 matching 8 bases. Germline V gene lookup returns CDR1 SGHVS and CDR2 FQNEAQ. Trimming took 5 bases from V and 3 from J; bases not matched to a gene: 12. The CDR3 covers 16 residues. CDR3 sequence reads: CASSPDRGSIYYEQYF. The DNA for the CDR3 is TGTGCCAGCAGCCCCGACAGGGGATCAATCTACTACGAGCAGTACTTC.

This clonotype turned up a few times. V gene TRBV28 combines with J gene TRBJ2-1; 10 nucleotides match TRBD1. Germline V gene sequence: CDR1 MDHEN, CDR2 SYDVKM. V shed 10 bases, J shed 3 bases, and the junction held 6 bases outside the gene matches. This CDR3 has 14 residues. CDR3 in amino acids: CATADRGLYNEQFF. Written as DNA, the CDR3 is TGTGCCACAGCCGACAGGGGGCTCTACAATGAGCAGTTCTTC.

The chain uses TRBV20-1 and TRBJ2-5; TRBD2 matches at 12 bases. Germline V gene lookup returns CDR1 DFQATT and CDR2 SNEGSKA (reference sequence). There are 17 residues in the CDR3. Trimming at V came to 0 bases and at J to 0 bases, leaving 5 bases not matched to a gene. The CDR3 region has the DNA TGCAGTGCTAGAGAAAGGACTAGCGGGATTTACCAAGAGACCCAGTACTTC. This codes for CSARERTSGIYQETQYF.

This chain joins TRBV12-3 or TRBV12-4 and TRBJ2-2, with a weak D call TRBD2 (6 bases). The CDR3 extends over 15 amino acids. The V gene lost 3 bases and the J gene lost 0 bases, with 8 bases spanning the gap. The CDR3 bases are TGTGCCAGCAGTTTTGGGGGGTCGAACACCGGGGAGCTGTTTTTT. Protein product: CASSFGGSNTGELFF.

The genes are TRBV20-1 and TRBJ2-7; unclear D gene. V lost 4 bases to trimming and J lost 2 bases, with 12 bases between them. The germline gives CDR1 DFQATT, CDR2 SNEGSKA (reference sequence). This CDR3 is built from 13 residues. Here the CDR3 reads CSAIITPTYEQYF. The CDR3 DNA is TGCAGTGCTATTATAACCCCCACCTACGAGCAGTACTTC.

This clonotype was observed a handful of times. The chain uses TRBV6-1 and TRBJ1-2; TRBD1 aligns across 7 bases. CDR3 length equals 16 residues. CDR1 and CDR2 from the germline V gene are MNHNS and SASEGT. V was pared by 4 bases and J by 2 bases, with 10 bases of the junction left unmatched. This chain's CDR3 is CASSGGGRGANYGYTF. The DNA of the CDR3 is TGTGCCAGCAGTGGAGGGGGCCGAGGGGCGAACTATGGCTACACCTTC.

The sample holds many counts of this clonotype. This sequence joins TRBV7-9 and TRBJ2-5; D is uncertain. The CDR3 is made up of 16 amino acids. The V end lost 4 bases, the J end lost 2 bases, and 17 bases lay between the germline ends. The germline V gene encodes CDR1 SEHNR and CDR2 FQNEAQ (reference sequence). DNA for the CDR3: TGTGCCAGCAGCTCCAACGAGAGACTGGGGCAAGAGACCCAGTACTTC. This sequence encodes CASSSNERLGQETQYF.

This clonotype was counted only a few times. V is TRBV5-1 and J is TRBJ2-1; D possibly uses TRBD1 or TRBD2 (5 bases each). Per the germline V gene, CDR1 is SGHRS and CDR2 is YFSETQ. The CDR3 sequence is 16 residues long. V was pared by 4 bases and J by 6 bases, with 20 bases between. CDR3 residues: CASSQRTSGIVNEQFF. The CDR3 DNA sequence: TGCGCCAGCAGCCAGAGGACAAGCGGCATTGTCAATGAGCAGTTCTTC.

The sample holds a few counts of this clonotype. The chain has TRBV4-1 and TRBJ1-3; a weak D match, TRBD1 (5 bases). Between the trimmed V and J ends, which lost 1 base and 1 base, there was a span of 20 bases. The CDR3 is made up of 19 amino acids. Germline V CDR1 and CDR2: MGHRA, YSYEKL. The CDR3, as DNA: TGCGCCAGCAGCCAAGGATGGGTACGGGCCAGGGAATCTGGAAACACCATATATTTT. Translated: CASSQGWVRARESGNTIYF.

V and J are TRBV6-2 or TRBV6-3 and TRBJ2-5; 8 bases are a match to TRBD2. The DNA end is more similar to TRBJ2-1, so the J call may be wrong. This CDR3 region has 14 residues. Germline V gene sequence: CDR1 MNHEY, CDR2 SVGEGT. CDR3 amino acids: CASKLISGGNEQFF. The CDR3 DNA follows: TGTGCCAGCAAACTAATAAGCGGGGGAAATGAGCAGTTCTTC.

This clonotype has more than one count but fewer than ten. The genes are TRBV27 and TRBJ2-5, with TRBD1 matching over 9 bases. The trim removed 5 bases at V and 5 bases at J, leaving 9 bases unmatched. The CDR3 runs to 15 residues. In germline, CDR1 is MNHEY, CDR2 SMNVEV (reference sequence). CDR3: CASSLLTGGRETQYF. Here the CDR3 DNA reads TGTGCCAGCAGTCTACTGACAGGGGGACGGGAGACCCAGTACTTC.

This clonotype was detected many times. The rearrangement links TRBV7-8 to TRBJ1-4; the match to TRBD1 covers 9 bases. Trimming removed 3 bases from V and 10 bases from J; junction bases left unmatched: 6. The CDR3 runs to 14 residues. CDR1 SGHVS and CDR2 FQNEAQ come from the germline V gene. In DNA form, the CDR3 reads TGTGCCAGCAGCTTGGGACAGGGAATAGGAAAACTGTTTTTT. Translation gives CASSLGQGIGKLFF.

In its sample, this clonotype was seen a few times. This rearrangement joins TRBV12-3 or TRBV12-4 to TRBJ1-5; D perhaps matches TRBD1 (5 bases). V dropped 6 bases and J dropped 3 bases, with 9 bases sitting between them. There are 13 residues in the CDR3. The CDR3 sequence is CASRDSFNQPQHF. As DNA, the CDR3 is TGTGCCAGCAGAGACAGTTTCAATCAGCCCCAGCATTTT.

This clonotype came up a few times. The J gene is TRBJ2-5, the V gene TRBV10-3; D perhaps matches TRBD1 (5 bases). The germline V gene encodes CDR1 ENHRY and CDR2 SYGVKD. The CDR3 length is 12 residues. The V and J ends lost 3 bases and 5 bases respectively, with 7 bases between them. The chain's CDR3 is CAISDRGETQYF. CDR3 sequence (DNA): TGTGCCATCAGTGATAGGGGTGAGACCCAGTACTTC.

The count of this clonotype is one. J is TRBJ2-7 and V is TRBV2; either TRBD1 or TRBD2 may fit D (6 bases each). The CDR3 length is 16 residues. Germline V gene sequence: CDR1 SNHLY, CDR2 FYNNEI. Deletions cut 3 bases from V and 3 bases from J, with 18 bases between. The CDR3: CASSESPGANGYEQYF. DNA of the CDR3: TGTGCCAGCAGTGAGTCCCCGGGGGCTAATGGCTACGAGCAGTACTTC.

The V and J genes are TRBV24-1 and TRBJ2-1; weak D call: TRBD2 (6 bases). In germline, CDR1 is KGHDR, CDR2 SFDVKD. The CDR3 is made up of 16 amino acids. V was shortened by 4 bases and J by 6 bases, with 18 bases between the two germline ends. The CDR3 nucleotides read TGTGCCACCAGTGACCCCCGTGAAGGGAGGTTCAATGAGCAGTTCTTC. It codes for CATSDPREGRFNEQFF.

The count of this clonotype is one. The rearrangement joins TRBV5-1 to TRBJ2-7, with 12 nucleotides matching TRBD2. V lost 3 bases, J lost 6 bases, and 7 bases stayed unmatched. CDR1 is SGHRS and CDR2 is YFSETQ in the germline V gene. The CDR3 extends over 15 amino acids. The CDR3 nucleotides read TGCGCCAGCAGCTGGACGACTAGCGGGAGCTCCGAGCAGTACTTC. Translated: CASSWTTSGSSEQYF.

V and J are TRBV6-1 and TRBJ2-5, with D possibly matching TRBD2 (6 bases). The germline V and J ends were trimmed by 2 bases and 5 bases, with 36 bases remaining between them. The length of the CDR3 is 22 residues. Germline V gene data show CDR1 as MNHNS and CDR2 as SASEGT. The CDR3 loop reads CASSEPPRRALGTDLVSETQYF. The CDR3 coding sequence is TGTGCCAGCAGTGAACCGCCTAGGAGGGCTCTGGGTACGGATTTGGTGTCTGAGACCCAGTACTTC.

The sample holds many counts of this clonotype. This sequence joins TRBV7-2 and TRBJ2-2; no firm D call. CDR1 SGHTA and CDR2 FQGNSA come from the germline V gene. V lost 2 bases and J lost 0, with 1 base in between. This CDR3 comprises 13 residues. The CDR3 loop is CASSLPNTGELFF. CDR3 bases: TGTGCCAGCAGCTTACCGAACACCGGGGAGCTGTTTTTT.

This clonotype has more than one count but fewer than ten. The chain combines TRBV24-1 with TRBJ2-1; perhaps TRBD2 as D (5 bases). The germline gives CDR1 KGHDR, CDR2 SFDVKD. V was clipped by 0 bases and J by 0 bases, with 8 bases between them. This CDR3 contains 16 residues. The CDR3 DNA reads TGTGCCACCAGTGATTTGGTGGGGAGCTCCTACAATGAGCAGTTCTTC. Residues: CATSDLVGSSYNEQFF.

This clonotype turned up a few times. The chain couples TRBV7-2 to TRBJ2-7; no clear D gene. The CDR3 is 15 residues long. Trimming took 0 bases from V and 1 from J, leaving 10 bases between them. Looked up from germline, CDR1 is SGHTA and CDR2 is FQGNSA. CDR3 sequence reads: CASSLAVQSSYEQYF. The CDR3, as DNA: TGTGCCAGCAGCTTAGCCGTGCAGAGTTCCTACGAGCAGTACTTC.

The rearrangement uses TRBV5-1 and TRBJ2-1; the match to TRBD2 covers 8 bases. Germline CDR1 reads SGHRS; CDR2 reads YFSETQ. The junction had 8 bases not matched to a gene; V was cut back by 4 bases and J by 2 bases. The CDR3 contains 16 residues. The CDR3 DNA is TGCGCCAGCAGCCTGGAGGGACTAGGGACCTACAATGAGCAGTTCTTC. Residues: CASSLEGLGTYNEQFF.

The chain carries TRBV6-5 and TRBJ1-1, with D uncertain. CDR1 MNHEY and CDR2 SVGAGI come from the germline V gene. V was shortened by 4 bases and J by 0 bases, with 15 bases between the two germline ends. The CDR3 sequence is 16 residues long. The DNA for the CDR3 is TGTGCCAGCAGTTCCTATCCAGACATAATGAACACTGAAGCTTTCTTT. This sequence encodes CASSSYPDIMNTEAFF.

The table lists this clonotype with a few counts. The chain links TRBV6-2 or TRBV6-3 to TRBJ1-4; D remains ambiguous. The ends were cut back, 7 bases at V and 10 bases at J, with 22 bases in the middle. CDR1 is MNHEY and CDR2 is SVGEGT in the germline V gene. The CDR3 has 15 residues. The CDR3 sequence is CASNDRTEEGGKLFF. As DNA, the CDR3 is TGTGCCAGCAACGATCGAACAGAGGAGGGCGGAAAACTGTTTTTT.

The V gene is TRBV24-1, the J gene TRBJ2-1; D is possibly TRBD1 or TRBD2 (5 bases each). The CDR3 length is 12 residues. V gave up 5 bases and J gave up 10 bases, with 11 bases separating them. CDR1 is KGHDR and CDR2 is SFDVKD in the germline V gene. The CDR3 coding sequence is TGTGCCACCAGTGTTGGGGACGGCGAGCAGTTCTTC. This encodes CATSVGDGEQFF.